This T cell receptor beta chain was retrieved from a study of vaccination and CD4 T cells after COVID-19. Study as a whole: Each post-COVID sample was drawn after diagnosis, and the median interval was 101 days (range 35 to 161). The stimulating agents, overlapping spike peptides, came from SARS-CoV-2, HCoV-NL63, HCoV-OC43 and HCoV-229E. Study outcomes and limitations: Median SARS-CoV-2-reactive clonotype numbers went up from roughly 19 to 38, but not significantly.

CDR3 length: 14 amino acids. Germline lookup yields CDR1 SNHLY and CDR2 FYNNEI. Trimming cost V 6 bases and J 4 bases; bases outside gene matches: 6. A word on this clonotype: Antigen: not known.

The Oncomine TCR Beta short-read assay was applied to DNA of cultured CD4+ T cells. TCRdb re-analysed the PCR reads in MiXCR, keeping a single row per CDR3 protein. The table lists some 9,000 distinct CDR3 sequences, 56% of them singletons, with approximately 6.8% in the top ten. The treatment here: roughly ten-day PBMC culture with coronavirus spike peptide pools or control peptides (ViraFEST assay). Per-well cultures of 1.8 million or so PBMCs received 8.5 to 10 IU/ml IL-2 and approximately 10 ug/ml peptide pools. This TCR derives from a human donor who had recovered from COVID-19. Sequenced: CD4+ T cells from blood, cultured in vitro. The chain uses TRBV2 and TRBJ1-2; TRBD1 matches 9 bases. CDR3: CASRETGGSYGYTF. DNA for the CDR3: TGTGCCAGCAGGGAGACAGGGGGGAGCTATGGCTACACCTTC.